These T cell receptor beta chains were read from a single sample in a study of shared clonotypes between healthy human individuals. Clones were sequenced by immunoSEQ multiplex PCR, and TCRdb holds only the in-frame ones, with some missing. The table records nearly 2 million clones, about 95% of them present only once. The specimen was naive CD8+ T cells sorted from blood. Receptor source: a man aged 18 to 29 in good health. CDR3s include the opening cysteine and the closing phenylalanine or tryptophan. Each record gives: J gene, D gene, V gene, clone size, CDR3 DNA, CDR3 protein. A D gene is named only where the DNA matches it firmly. Where a row states a size, it is once, few, many or the class of an expanded clone; other rows omit it.

>TRBJ1-2|NA|TRBV29-1|NA
TGCAGCGTTGAAGGGGGCAAGAACTATGGCTACACCTTC
CSVEGGKNYGYTF
>TRBJ2-7|TRBD1|TRBV19|once
TGTGCCAGTCAAGAGACAGGGGAAGAAGAGCAGTACTTC
CASQETGEEEQYF
>TRBJ2-1|NA|TRBV18|NA
TGTGCCAGCTCCCCCGGTAACTATGAGCAGTTCTTC
CASSPGNYEQFF
>TRBJ1-4|NA|TRBV7-9|NA
TGTGCCAGCAGCCCGGACAGAGTGAATGAAAAACTGTTTTTT
CASSPDRVNEKLFF
>TRBJ2-5|NA|TRBV7-9|NA
TGTGCCAGCAGCTTCGACAGGATGGGGCGTCTACAAGAGACCCAGTACTTC
CASSFDRMGRLQETQYF
>TRBJ2-3|NA|TRBV7-9|NA
TGTGCCAGCAGCCGGGGAGGAGATACGCAGTATTTT
CASSRGGDTQYF
>TRBJ1-1|TRBD1|TRBV2|NA
TGTGCCAGCAGTGAAGGAGGGACAGTGTCAGCTTTCTTT
CASSEGGTVSAFF
>TRBJ2-3|TRBD2|TRBV27|NA
TGTGCCAGCAGTTTCGTCGGTGTGGCGGGAGGTCGCACAGATACGCAGTATTTT
CASSFVGVAGGRTDTQYF
>TRBJ2-2|NA|TRBV6-1|once
TGTGCCAGCAGTGAAGGGCTATTGTCCGGGGAGCTGTTTTTT
CASSEGLLSGELFF
>TRBJ2-3|TRBD2|TRBV9|NA
TGTGCCAGCAGCGTAGAAGGACTAGCGGGGGGTTTAAGCACAGATACGCAGTATTTT
CASSVEGLAGGLSTDTQYF